This T cell receptor beta chain derives from a study of OX40 agonist ivuxolimab in advanced cancers. Background on the study: Treatment of patients was with ivuxolimab, an agonistic anti-OX40 (CD134) antibody.

The CDR3 sequence is 14 residues long. V lost 6 bases and J lost 2, with 10 bases in between. Germline CDR1 MNHNS, CDR2 SASEGT. TCRdb keeps only in-frame clones here, not all; method: immunoSEQ multiplex PCR. The profile covers more than 55,000 clones, with 87% appearing a single time and roughly 3.7% taken by the ten largest. With autoimmune disease history or systemic immunosuppression, patients were excluded. Notes on the study in general: Compared with CD4+, CD8+ T cells on average had more expanded clones. Nonresponders, in some cases, also had low normalized T-cell clonal expansion.

A note on this clone: Its antigen is as yet unknown.

This TCR derives from an adult with an advanced solid tumor such as melanoma, head and neck, liver or kidney cancer. Specimen: CD4+ or CD8+ T cells sorted from blood, collected in a trial of the OX40 agonist ivuxolimab. This chain links TRBV6-1 with TRBJ2-2, with D possibly matching TRBD1 (6 bases). The CDR3 region has the DNA TGTGCCAGCAGATACAGGGAAAACACCGGGGAGCTGTTTTTT. Its protein is CASRYRENTGELFF.